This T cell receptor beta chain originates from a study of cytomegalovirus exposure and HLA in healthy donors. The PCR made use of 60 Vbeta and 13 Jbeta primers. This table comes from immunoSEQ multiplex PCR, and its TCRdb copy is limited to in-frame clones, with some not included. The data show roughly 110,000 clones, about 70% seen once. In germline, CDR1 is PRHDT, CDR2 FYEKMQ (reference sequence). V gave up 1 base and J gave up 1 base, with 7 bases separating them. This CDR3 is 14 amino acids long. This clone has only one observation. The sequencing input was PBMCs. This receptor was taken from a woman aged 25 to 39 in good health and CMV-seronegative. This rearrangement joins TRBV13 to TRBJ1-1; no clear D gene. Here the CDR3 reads CASSLVQKNTEAFF. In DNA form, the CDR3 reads TGTGCCAGCAGCTTAGTACAGAAGAACACTGAAGCTTTCTTT. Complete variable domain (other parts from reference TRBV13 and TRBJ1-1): AAGVIQSPRHLIKEKRETATLKCYPIPRHDTVYWYQQGPGQDPQFLISFYEKMQSDKGSIPDRFSAQQFSDYHSELNMSSLELGDSALYFCASSLVQKNTEAFFGQGTRLTVV.